This TCR beta chain was sequenced during a study of cytomegalovirus exposure and HLA in healthy donors. This clone was counted a few times. As yet, its antigen is unknown. V was clipped by 4 bases and J by 7 bases, with 11 bases between them. CDR1 is SGHNT, CDR2 YYREEE, per germline (reference sequence). This CDR3 is 13 amino acids long. PCR amplification relied on 60 Vbeta primers (plus 13 Jbeta primers). The protocol was immunoSEQ multiplex PCR, while the TCRdb copy is restricted to in-frame clones and leaves out a portion. In the table there are 120,000 to 150,000 clones, approximately 79% of which are singletons. Study-level results: Sequence variants that were highly shared formed a cluster that was likely a sequencing artifact. The classifier reportedly diagnosed cytomegalovirus status with high specificity and sensitivity. With later analysis, a missense DCLRE1C variant became linked to TCR beta V- and J-gene trimming.

J is TRBJ1-4 and V is TRBV5-4, with D maybe TRBD1 (5 bases). This receptor was taken from a male donor in good health and CMV-seronegative. The sequencing input was PBMCs. The CDR3 sequence is CASSNTGFEKLFF. For the CDR3, the DNA is TGTGCCAGCAGCAACACAGGCTTTGAAAAACTGTTTTTT.